Listed below are T cell receptor beta chains from one sample, sequenced in a study of cytomegalovirus exposure and HLA in healthy donors. Using immunoSEQ multiplex PCR, the repertoire was profiled, and TCRdb retains in-frame clones only, with some absent. The data show roughly 200,000 clones, about 88% seen once. Sequencing input: PBMCs. These TCRs come from a woman in her twenties or thirties in good health and CMV-seronegative. Each CDR3 is given with its conserved first and last residue. A D gene is named only where the DNA matches it firmly. The size field is filled for only some rows; it gives once, few, many or a size class.

clone size | J gene | V gene | D gene | CDR3 protein | CDR3 DNA
. | TRBJ2-5 | TRBV9 | TRBD2 | CASSFAGEQETQYF | TGTGCCAGCAGCTTCGCGGGGGAGCAAGAGACCCAGTACTTC
once | TRBJ2-1 | TRBV5-8 | . | CASSFRESSYNEQFF | TGTGCCAGCAGCTTCCGGGAGAGCTCCTACAATGAGCAGTTCTTC
. | TRBJ2-5 | TRBV7-8 | TRBD2 | CASSWTSGRTGETQYF | TGTGCCAGCAGCTGGACTAGCGGGAGGACCGGTGAGACCCAGTACTTC
once | TRBJ2-5 | TRBV7-9 | . | CSSSYNRETQYF | TGTTCCAGCAGTTATAACAGGGAGACCCAGTACTTC
. | TRBJ2-5 | TRBV28 | TRBD1 | CASSVLTGTQETQYF | TGTGCCAGCAGTGTCCTGACAGGGACACAAGAGACCCAGTACTTC
. | TRBJ2-1 | TRBV27 | TRBD1 | CASSPISGQYNEQFF | TGTGCCAGCAGTCCAATCTCGGGACAGTACAATGAGCAGTTCTTC
. | TRBJ2-7 | TRBV28 | . | CASSSNSYEQYF | TGTGCCAGCAGTTCCAACTCCTACGAGCAGTACTTC
. | TRBJ2-1 | TRBV5-1 | TRBD2 | CASSSGTRINEQFF | TGCGCCAGCAGCTCCGGGACTAGAATCAATGAGCAGTTCTTC
. | TRBJ2-1 | TRBV10-1 | . | CASSDQYNEQFF | TGCGCCAGCAGTGACCAGTACAATGAGCAGTTCTTC
. | TRBJ1-5 | TRBV27 | . | CASSLQGLGGQPQHF | TGTGCCAGCAGTCTCCAGGGTCTCGGCGGTCAGCCCCAGCATTTT
once | TRBJ2-7 | TRBV28 | . | CASSTQTAGGIYYEQYF | TGTGCCAGCAGTACTCAGACAGCCGGGGGAATCTACTACGAGCAGTACTTC
few | TRBJ2-7 | TRBV5-1 | . | CASSLDYSYEQYF | TGCGCCAGCAGCTTGGACTACTCCTACGAGCAGTACTTC
. | TRBJ2-2 | TRBV5-1 | . | CASSLRPTNTGELFF | TGCGCCAGCAGCCTCAGGCCCACGAACACCGGGGAGCTGTTTTTT
. | TRBJ2-1 | TRBV9 | TRBD2 | CASSPSAGGPSHEQFF | TGTGCCAGCAGCCCGTCAGCGGGGGGGCCTAGTCATGAGCAGTTCTTC
. | TRBJ2-7 | TRBV6-6 | . | CASIGGNAYEQYF | TGTGCCAGCATTGGGGGCAATGCCTACGAGCAGTACTTC
. | TRBJ2-3 | TRBV30 | TRBD2 | CAWSTLPGLVWGRSTDTQYF | TGTGCCTGGAGTACCCTCCCCGGACTAGTTTGGGGACGTAGCACAGATACGCAGTATTTT
. | TRBJ2-7 | TRBV5-1 | TRBD2 | CASRWGGSYEQYF | TGCGCCAGCAGATGGGGGGGATCCTACGAGCAGTACTTC
. | TRBJ2-1 | TRBV6-5 | . | CASSRDSNEQFF | TGTGCCAGCAGTCGGGACTCCAATGAGCAGTTCTTC
once | TRBJ2-2 | TRBV7-3 | . | CASSLHGEAHGELFF | TGTGCCAGCAGCTTACACGGGGAGGCACACGGGGAGCTGTTTTTT
once | TRBJ2-1 | TRBV9 | TRBD1 | CASTGGQGLHNEQFF | TGTGCCAGCACAGGGGGACAGGGGCTCCACAATGAGCAGTTCTTC